This passage covers 13 T cell receptor beta chains from one sample sequenced in a study of blood T cell repertoires in COVID-19 (TCRdb year 2020). Library creation used the immunoSEQ multiplex PCR assay. In its TCRdb copy, this immuneACCESS table keeps in-frame sequences only and misses some clones. Where compared with another copy, unresolved V genes explain less than half of these, and the others have no known cause. The sample profile shows 100,000 to 150,000 clones; roughly nine tenths of them were found once. About 7.4% of the sample lies in the top ten. Sequenced sample: peripheral blood. The receptor set was obtained from a man in his 70s who had recovered from COVID-19.

The chain links TRBV5-1 to TRBJ2-5; 8 nucleotides align to TRBD2. The CDR3 contains 16 residues. The trim removed 0 bases at V and 7 bases at J, leaving 11 bases unmatched. In germline, CDR1 is SGHRS, CDR2 YFSETQ. Here the CDR3 DNA reads TGCGCCAGCAGCTTGGGGGCGGGGGGCCCAAGAGCGACCCAGTACTTC. Translation: CASSLGAGGPRATQYF.

The rearrangement links TRBV3-1 (or the pseudogene TRBV3-2) to TRBJ2-1, with TRBD2 as a possible D gene (5 bases). V was trimmed by 4 bases and J by 9 bases, leaving 10 bases between them. Germline V gene sequence: CDR1 LGHDT, CDR2 YNNKEL (reference sequence). CDR3 length: 12 amino acids. CDR3 sequence: CASSPIRGEQFF. The CDR3, as DNA: TGTGCCAGCAGCCCGATACGGGGTGAGCAGTTCTTC.

The count of this clone is one. The chain uses TRBV7-3 and TRBJ2-2, with TRBD1 as a possible D gene (5 bases). Trimming stripped 5 bases from V and 0 bases from J, with 13 bases between. Per the germline V gene, CDR1 is SGHTA and CDR2 is FQGTGA. This CDR3 region has 16 residues. The CDR3 is CASSRDSTPNTGELFF. As DNA, the CDR3 is TGTGCCAGCAGCAGAGACAGCACACCGAACACCGGGGAGCTGTTTTTT.

CDR3 DNA sequence: TGTGCCAGCAGCCCCACTTCATCGTCAGGCAGAAACACCATATATTTT. Translating gives CASSPTSSSGRNTIYF. V gene TRBV3-1 (or the pseudogene TRBV3-2) combines with J gene TRBJ1-3; D unclear. The CDR3 consists of 16 residues. The ends were cut back, 4 bases at V and 5 bases at J, with 18 bases in the middle. Germline loops: CDR1 LGHDT, CDR2 YNNKEL (reference sequence).

The count of this clone is one. The CDR3 is CAWDDIAGYEQYF. CDR3 bases: TGTGCCTGGGACGATATAGCGGGCTACGAGCAGTACTTC. The chain links TRBV30 to TRBJ2-7; TRBD2 aligns across 7 bases. The CDR3 loop spans 13 amino acids. V gave up 5 bases and J gave up 3 bases; unmatched junction bases: 7. Germline V CDR1 and CDR2: GTSNPN, SVGIG (reference sequence). Full variable domain (remainder filled in from reference TRBV30 and TRBJ2-7): SQTIHQWPATLVQPVGSPLSLECTVEGTSNPNLYWYRQAAGRGLQLLFYSVGIGQISSEVPQNLSASRPQDRQFILSSKKLLLSDSGFYLCAWDDIAGYEQYFGPGTRLTVT.

This clone was seen once. This rearrangement joins TRBV7-3 to TRBJ2-1; D remains ambiguous. The CDR3 covers 11 residues. Trimming cost V 4 bases and J 6 bases, with 4 bases left between them. CDR1 is SGHTA and CDR2 is FQGTGA in the germline V gene. CDR3 residues: CASSSLNEQFF. CDR3 sequence (DNA): TGTGCCAGCAGCTCCCTCAATGAGCAGTTCTTC. Filled out from reference TRBV7-3 and TRBJ2-1, the complete variable domain reads GAGVSQTPSNKVTEKGKYVELRCDPISGHTALYWYRQSLGQGPEFLIYFQGTGAADDSGLPNDRFFAVRPEGSVSTLKIQRTERGDSAVYLCASSSLNEQFFGPGTRLTVL.

For the CDR3, the DNA is TGTGCCAGCAGCCCAGGGGTGTCCGATGAGCAGTACTTC. Amino acids: CASSPGVSDEQYF. This rearrangement joins TRBV9 to TRBJ2-7; D possibly corresponds to TRBD1 (6 bases). Between the trimmed V and J ends, which lost 4 bases and 7 bases, there was a span of 15 bases. This CDR3 contains 13 residues. Looked up from germline, CDR1 is SGDLS and CDR2 is YYNGEE.

The rearrangement uses TRBV6-2 or TRBV6-3 and TRBJ2-7; TRBD2 agrees at 8 bases. The germline V gene has CDR1 MNHEY and CDR2 SVGEGT. The CDR3 runs 16 residues. The trim removed 0 bases at V and 6 bases at J, leaving 10 bases unmatched. CDR3 bases: TGTGCCAGCAGTTACTCTTCCGGGACTAGGTACCTCGAGCAGTACTTC. Its translation: CASSYSSGTRYLEQYF.

This chain connects TRBV7-3 to TRBJ2-1, with D possibly being TRBD2 (6 bases). This CDR3 spans 11 amino acids. Germline lookup yields CDR1 SGHTA and CDR2 FQGTGA. Trimming removed 9 bases from V and 6 bases from J, with 9 bases in between. CDR3 coding DNA: TGTGCCAGTGGTAGCGGCAATGAGCAGTTCTTC. It translates to CASGSGNEQFF.

The V and J genes are TRBV2 and TRBJ1-4; 8 bases are shared with TRBD1. The CDR3 has 15 amino acids. The junction had 7 bases not matched to a gene; V was cut back by 4 bases and J by 6 bases. Germline V CDR1 and CDR2: SNHLY, FYNNEI. The CDR3, as DNA: TGTGCCAGCAGTGTGGATGGACAGGGTTATGAAAAACTGTTTTTT. It translates to CASSVDGQGYEKLFF.

V is TRBV19 and J is TRBJ2-1; 7 bases match TRBD2. Germline V gene lookup returns CDR1 LNHDA and CDR2 SQIVND (reference sequence). The ends lost 6 bases at V and 12 bases at J; junction bases unmatched: 14. This CDR3 comprises 14 residues. In nucleotides, the CDR3 is TGTGCCAGTAGGGGGGTAGCGGGCAGTCTTAGGCAGTTCTTC. It is translated as CASRGVAGSLRQFF.

This chain links TRBV7-2 with TRBJ1-3; 8 nucleotides match TRBD1. The trim removed 2 bases at V and 0 bases at J, leaving 6 bases unmatched. CDR3 size: 17 residues. Germline CDR1 SGHTA, CDR2 FQGNSA. The CDR3 DNA follows: TGTGCCAGCAGCTTATCCGGACAGGGAATCTCTGGAAACACCATATATTTT. It translates to CASSLSGQGISGNTIYF.

The V and J genes are TRBV15 and TRBJ1-2; no reliable D call. V was trimmed by 0 bases and J by 6 bases, leaving 11 bases between them. Germline CDR1 and CDR2: LNHNV and YYDKDF (reference sequence). This CDR3 has 14 amino acids. Here the CDR3 DNA reads TGTGCCACCAGCAGAGATCGTCAGGTGGATGGCTACACCTTC. This translates into CATSRDRQVDGYTF.